This entry lists 17 T cell receptor beta chains sequenced from one sample in a study of beta chain features in type 1 diabetes. Sequenced material consisted of expressed TCRB transcripts (all of the isolated RNA was reverse transcribed). Sequencing was performed with immunoSEQ multiplex PCR; in TCRdb, only in-frame clones are kept and a portion is missing. The sample has 810,000 or so clones; about a sixth are singletons. The specimen was naive CD4+ T cells from blood. The receptors here all came from a woman in her late teens or twenties in good health.

This clone has only a few counts. The V and J genes are TRBV5-4 and TRBJ2-5; 8 bases are shared with TRBD1. The germline V gene encodes CDR1 SGHNT and CDR2 YYREEE (reference sequence). The CDR3 runs 16 residues. V lost 0 bases to trimming and J lost 5 bases; unmatched junction nucleotides: 9. CDR3 protein: CASSLGVGQGRETQYF. Here the CDR3 DNA reads TGTGCCAGCAGCTTGGGCGTTGGACAGGGACGGGAGACCCAGTACTTC.

This clone was counted a few times. The rearrangement uses TRBV14 and TRBJ1-4; D is unresolved. The V gene's germline CDR1 is SGHDN and CDR2 FVKESK. V was cut by 4 bases and J by 3 bases, with 9 bases left in between. This CDR3 has 14 amino acids. CDR3: CASSPRSANEKLFF. In DNA form, the CDR3 reads TGTGCCAGCAGCCCGAGGTCAGCTAATGAAAAACTGTTTTTT.

The J gene is TRBJ2-7, the V gene TRBV15; D ambiguous. Per the germline V gene, CDR1 is LNHNV and CDR2 is YYDKDF (reference sequence). This CDR3 comprises 15 residues. V was cut by 0 bases and J by 6 bases, with 15 bases left in between. This CDR3 reads CATSRDKKPPGEQYF. CDR3 nucleotide sequence: TGTGCCACCAGCAGAGACAAGAAGCCACCGGGCGAGCAGTACTTC.

V gene TRBV2 combines with J gene TRBJ1-2, with TRBD1 matching 7 bases. Germline-derived CDR1 and CDR2 are SNHLY and FYNNEI. The CDR3 is made up of 14 amino acids. With 6 bases clipped from V and 5 bases from J, the junction kept 9 bases outside the gene matches. CDR3 nucleotides: TGTGCCAGCAGAGACAGACAGGGCCCATATGGCTACACCTTC. Amino acid sequence: CASRDRQGPYGYTF.

The chain is built from TRBV28 and TRBJ2-1, with 7 bases aligning to TRBD2. This CDR3 has 16 amino acids. V trimming: 6 bases; J trimming: 4 bases; junction bases outside the gene matches: 12. CDR1 MDHEN and CDR2 SYDVKM come from the germline V gene. The CDR3, as DNA: TGTGCCAGCAGCTTCGTAGGGACTAACCTATACAATGAGCAGTTCTTC. It codes for CASSFVGTNLYNEQFF.

This chain links TRBV6-5 with TRBJ2-7; possibly TRBD1 for D (5 bases). Deletions cut 7 bases from V and 4 bases from J, with 20 bases between. The germline CDR1 and CDR2 sequences are MNHEY and SVGAGI. The length of the CDR3 is 15 residues. The CDR3 nucleotides read TGTGCCAGCACCCTACATTACAACCAGGGATACGAGCAGTACTTC. Translation: CASTLHYNQGYEQYF.

The CDR3 reads CASSVRDRGSYEQYF. The CDR3, as DNA: TGTGCCAGCAGTGTCCGCGACAGGGGCTCCTACGAGCAGTACTTC. This chain connects TRBV27 to TRBJ2-7; 8 bases are shared with TRBD1. V dropped 5 bases and J dropped 0; count of bases not matched to a gene: 6. There are 15 residues in the CDR3. Per germline, CDR1 MNHEY and CDR2 SMNVEV (reference sequence).

This chain connects TRBV4-3 to TRBJ1-1; no definite D call. Germline V gene data show CDR1 as LGHNA and CDR2 as YSLEER. V was shortened by 3 bases and J by 5 bases, with 13 bases between the two germline ends. The CDR3 length is 14 residues. CDR3 nucleotides: TGCGCCAGCAGCCAGTGGACCGGTCGAACTGAAGCTTTCTTT. This translates into CASSQWTGRTEAFF.

This clone turned up a few times. The chain uses TRBV18 and TRBJ2-5, with 10 bases identical to TRBD1. V dropped 0 bases and J dropped 4; count of bases not matched to a gene: 2. The CDR3 runs 15 residues. Germline V gene sequence: CDR1 KGHSH, CDR2 LQKENI. As DNA, the CDR3 is TGTGCCAGCTCACCACCGAGGACAGGGGGAGAGACCCAGTACTTC. As protein: CASSPPRTGGETQYF.

This chain connects TRBV15 to TRBJ1-2, with D possibly TRBD1 on 5 matching bases. This CDR3 comprises 15 residues. From germline, CDR1 is LNHNV and CDR2 YYDKDF (reference sequence). The V end lost 5 bases, the J end lost 2 bases, and 15 bases lay between the germline ends. CDR3 amino acids: CATSRQGGGNYGYTF. The CDR3 nucleotides are TGTGCCACCAGCCGCCAGGGTGGAGGAAACTATGGCTACACCTTC.

In its sample, this clone was seen a few times. J is TRBJ2-1 and V is TRBV6-5; tentative D call: TRBD2 (6 bases). The CDR3 is 12 residues long. Germline V gives CDR1 MNHEY, CDR2 SVGAGI. Trimming left V 6 bases short and J 7 bases short, with 10 bases between. CDR3 region: CASSRRENEQFF. CDR3 coding DNA: TGTGCCAGCAGCCGGCGGGAAAATGAGCAGTTCTTC.

This clone was recorded a few times. The rearrangement links TRBV11-2 to TRBJ2-5; D is uncertain. Looked up from germline, CDR1 is SGHAT and CDR2 is FQNNGV. V dropped 3 bases and J dropped 1 base, with 6 bases sitting between them. CDR3 length equals 13 residues. In DNA, the CDR3 is TGTGCCAGCAGCTTCGGAGTCCAAGAGACCCAGTACTTC. Its translation is CASSFGVQETQYF.

The chain uses TRBV25-1 and TRBJ1-4; the D is unclear. This CDR3 has 13 residues. CDR1 is MGHDK, CDR2 SYGVNS, per germline. With 2 bases removed from V and 7 bases from J, the gap between germline ends came to 8 bases. The CDR3 DNA reads as TGTGCCAGCAGTGAAGGCTGGGGTGAAAAACTGTTTTTT. It specifies CASSEGWGEKLFF.

The V and J genes are TRBV5-4 and TRBJ2-3; 12 nucleotides align to TRBD2. This CDR3 comprises 17 residues. V was clipped by 0 bases and J by 4 bases; unmatched bases: 6. In germline, CDR1 is SGHNT, CDR2 YYREEE (reference sequence). In DNA, the CDR3 is TGTGCCAGCAGCTTGGACGCACTAGCGGGAGGCCCAGATACGCAGTATTTT. It codes for CASSLDALAGGPDTQYF.

The rearrangement uses TRBV10-1 and TRBJ2-7; 7 nucleotides agree with TRBD2. The junction had 7 bases not matched to a gene; V was cut back by 0 bases and J by 11 bases. The length of the CDR3 is 13 residues. The V gene's germline CDR1 is WNHNN and CDR2 SYGVQD (reference sequence). The CDR3 is CASSESGLAEKYF. The DNA of the CDR3 is TGCGCCAGCAGTGAGTCGGGGCTAGCGGAAAAGTACTTC.

The chain links TRBV4-2 to TRBJ2-1; 7 positions agree with TRBD2. CDR1 and CDR2 from the germline V gene are LGHNA and YNFKEQ. The CDR3 totals 16 residues. V was pared by 0 bases and J by 3 bases, with 5 bases of the junction left unmatched. CDR3 protein: CASSQEGGSVYNEQFF. CDR3 nucleotides: TGTGCCAGCAGCCAAGAGGGAGGGAGCGTCTACAATGAGCAGTTCTTC.

This clone was recorded once. This chain joins TRBV9 and TRBJ2-1; the match to TRBD2 covers 7 bases. CDR3 length: 16 amino acids. V shed 0 bases and J 2 bases; nucleotides not matched to a gene: 5. Germline V lookup: CDR1 SGDLS, CDR2 YYNGEE. CDR3 sequence: CASSVGRGGAYNEQFF. CDR3 coding DNA: TGTGCCAGCAGCGTAGGAAGGGGAGGGGCCTACAATGAGCAGTTCTTC.